Listed below are T cell receptor beta chains from one sample, sequenced in a study of cytomegalovirus exposure and HLA in healthy donors. Data came from immunoSEQ multiplex PCR; TCRdb stores just in-frame clones and leaves some out. The sample comprises more than 150,000 clones, 76% of which are singletons, and 1.5% to 2% rests with the top ten. The sequenced sample was PBMCs. All receptors derive from a man between 18 and 29 years old in good health and CMV-seronegative. The CDR3 runs from the conserved cysteine through the conserved F or W. A D gene is named only where the DNA matches it firmly. Size is omitted from some rows. Given values are once, few, many or a class for expanded clones.

d_call	cdr3_length	j_call	v_call	clone_size	cdr3_nt	cdr3_aa
TRBD1	15	TRBJ1-2	TRBV6-5	.	TGTGCCAGCAGTTTCGGGACAGGGGGAAATCATGGCTACACCTTC	CASSFGTGGNHGYTF
.	12	TRBJ2-3	TRBV25-1	.	TGTGCCAGCAGTGCTAGCACAGATACGCAGTATTTT	CASSASTDTQYF
TRBD1	15	TRBJ1-4	TRBV7-6	.	TGTGCCAGCAGCTTAGAGCCAGGGGGCGATGAAAAACTGTTTTTT	CASSLEPGGDEKLFF
.	11	TRBJ1-1	TRBV30	.	TGTGCCTGGAACAGGAACACTGAAGCTTTCTTT	CAWNRNTEAFF
TRBD1	15	TRBJ1-2	TRBV25-1	.	TGTGCCAGCAGGCCCAAGGGACAGGGGGTTCTTGGCTACACCTTC	CASRPKGQGVLGYTF
.	14	TRBJ1-2	TRBV6-5	.	TGTGCCAGCAGTTCTCCCCGTCCTAACTATGGCTACACCTTC	CASSSPRPNYGYTF
TRBD2	18	TRBJ2-3	TRBV28	.	TGTGCCAGCAGTTTTCCCAATCTCGGACTAGCGGGAGCAGATACGCAGTATTTT	CASSFPNLGLAGADTQYF
.	14	TRBJ1-2	TRBV2	.	TGTGCCAGCAGTGTGTCAGCCCGACTTGGTGGCTACACCTTC	CASSVSARLGGYTF
TRBD2	16	TRBJ2-1	TRBV11-2	.	TGTGCCAGCAGCCCCTTAGCGGGAGTTAGGAAAAATGAGCAGTTCTTC	CASSPLAGVRKNEQFF
.	13	TRBJ2-5	TRBV29-1	.	TGCAGCGGGGGAATGGACAGAAAAGAGACCCAGTACTTC	CSGGMDRKETQYF
.	14	TRBJ1-2	TRBV5-6	.	TGTGCCAGCAGCCTGACGACAGGCATTTATGGCTACACCTTC	CASSLTTGIYGYTF
.	15	TRBJ1-3	TRBV9	.	TGTGCCAGCAGCGTAGGGGGACAACAAGGAAACACCATATATTTT	CASSVGGQQGNTIYF
.	16	TRBJ2-6	TRBV6-1	few	TGTGCCAGCAGTGATTTCGGGGGATCTGGGGCCAACGTCCTGACTTTC	CASSDFGGSGANVLTF
TRBD2	11	TRBJ2-3	TRBV20-1	.	TGCAGTCAATTTAGCGGGGATACGCAGTATTTT	CSQFSGDTQYF
TRBD1	11	TRBJ1-1	TRBV20-1	.	TGCAGTGCTTGGGACAGGGTAGAAACTTTCTTT	CSAWDRVETFF
.	16	TRBJ1-1	TRBV5-1	.	TGCGCCAGCAGCCACCCAGGGGCTTACATGAACACTGAAGCTTTCTTT	CASSHPGAYMNTEAFF
TRBD1	21	TRBJ2-3	TRBV6-1	.	TGTGCCAGCAGTGAAGAGAACAGGGGCACAGGTCCTCCTACTAGCACAGATACGCAGTATTTT	CASSEENRGTGPPTSTDTQYF
TRBD1	16	TRBJ2-5	TRBV11-3	.	TGTGCCAGCAGCACCGTAGACCGGGACAGCCAAGAGACCCAGTACTTC	CASSTVDRDSQETQYF
.	10	TRBJ2-1	TRBV6-5	.	TGTGCCGATGGGGACAACGAGCAGTTCTTC	CADGDNEQFF
.	15	TRBJ1-2	TRBV4-2	.	TGTGCCAGCAGCCAAGATCAGGGTGCCAACTATGGCTACACCTTC	CASSQDQGANYGYTF
.	14	TRBJ1-4	TRBV10-2	once	TGCGCCAGCAGTGGGACGGAGGGGAATGAAAAACTGTTTTTT	CASSGTEGNEKLFF
.	14	TRBJ2-7	TRBV5-1	.	TGCGCCAGCAGCTTTCTTGTCGGGGGATACGGGCAGTACTTC	CASSFLVGGYGQYF
TRBD2	16	TRBJ2-7	TRBV11-2	.	TGTGCCAGCAGCTCACCTGGGGCTAGCGGGAGCTACGAGCAGTACTTC	CASSSPGASGSYEQYF
TRBD2	15	TRBJ2-2	TRBV9	few	TGTGCCAGCAGCGTAGGGGGGGGGAACACCGGGGAGCTGTTTTTT	CASSVGGGNTGELFF
TRBD1	14	TRBJ1-3	TRBV2	.	TGTGCCAGCCGAGGGGACAGTTCTGGAAACACCATATATTTT	CASRGDSSGNTIYF
TRBD2	17	TRBJ2-7	TRBV19	.	TGTGCCAGTAGCCCCGCGGGGACTAGCGGGAGGCGCTACGAGCAGTACTTC	CASSPAGTSGRRYEQYF
.	13	TRBJ2-7	TRBV2	.	TGTGCCAGCAGATCGGGACTCTCCTACGAGCAGTACTTC	CASRSGLSYEQYF
.	13	TRBJ2-7	TRBV6-5	.	TGTGCCAGCAGGTTCCCGGGTACCAACGAGCAGTACTTC	CASRFPGTNEQYF
TRBD1	14	TRBJ1-5	TRBV5-1	.	TGCGCCAGCAGCCCGGGACAGGCCAATCAGCCCCAGCATTTT	CASSPGQANQPQHF
.	16	TRBJ1-3	TRBV5-6	.	TGTGCCAGCAGTCCAACCCGGGACATGGAGGGAAACACCATATATTTT	CASSPTRDMEGNTIYF
.	15	TRBJ2-5	TRBV21-1	.	TGTGCCAGCAGCCCCCGACAGGGGGCTAGGGAGACCCAGTACTTC	CASSPRQGARETQYF
TRBD1	15	TRBJ2-3	TRBV7-9	.	TGTGCCAGCAGCGGAGGACAGGGACGCACAGATACGCAGTATTTT	CASSGGQGRTDTQYF
.	13	TRBJ1-2	TRBV6-6	.	TGTGCCAGCTGTCGGGGAATCAACTATGGCTACACCTTC	CASCRGINYGYTF
TRBD1	14	TRBJ1-1	TRBV9	.	TGTGCCAGCAGCGTAGGGACAGGGGACACTGAAGCTTTCTTT	CASSVGTGDTEAFF
TRBD1	15	TRBJ2-5	TRBV28	.	TGTGCCAGCAGTTTCCAACAGGGGAACCAAGAGACCCAGTACTTC	CASSFQQGNQETQYF
TRBD2	17	TRBJ2-3	TRBV27	few	TGTGCCAGCAGTTCCCCCGCTAGCGGGGTCCTGGCAGATACGCAGTATTTT	CASSSPASGVLADTQYF
TRBD2	15	TRBJ2-1	TRBV7-9	.	TGTGCCACTCCTAGCGGGGCAAGCTCCTACAATGAGCAGTTCTTC	CATPSGASSYNEQFF
.	17	TRBJ1-6	TRBV5-6	.	TGTGCCAGCAGCTTGGGACAGCCGATGGCTATTAATTCACCCCTCCACTTT	CASSLGQPMAINSPLHF
.	13	TRBJ2-5	TRBV27	once	TGTGCCAGCAGCCGAACAGGGAAAGAGACCCAGTACTTC	CASSRTGKETQYF
TRBD1	12	TRBJ1-2	TRBV6-6	.	TGTGCCGCACAGGGGGCACAGTATGGCTACACCTTC	CAAQGAQYGYTF
.	12	TRBJ2-7	TRBV5-4	.	TGTGCCAGCAGCCGACAGTCCCACGAGCAGTACTTC	CASSRQSHEQYF
TRBD1	14	TRBJ2-5	TRBV7-9	.	TGTGCCAGCAGCTCCCCGGGACAGCAAGAGACCCAGTACTTC	CASSSPGQQETQYF
.	16	TRBJ1-1	TRBV2	.	TGTGCCAGCAGTGAACGGGGGTCCGTGGGTGCAACTGAAGCTTTCTTT	CASSERGSVGATEAFF
TRBD2	15	TRBJ2-1	TRBV18	.	TGTGCCAGCTCACCAACTAGCGGGGGGGGGAATGAGCAGTTCTTC	CASSPTSGGGNEQFF
TRBD2	17	TRBJ2-3	TRBV4-1	.	TGCGCCAGCAGCCAACCTAGGGGGACTAGCGGGCGGGATACGCAGTATTTT	CASSQPRGTSGRDTQYF
.	15	TRBJ1-2	TRBV18	.	TGTGCCAGCTCACCCGCGGCAGATGCTAACTATGGCTACACCTTC	CASSPAADANYGYTF
.	15	TRBJ2-3	TRBV19	.	TGTGCCAGTAGTGTTTCAGTGGGACTCACAGATACGCAGTATTTT	CASSVSVGLTDTQYF
.	15	TRBJ1-5	TRBV6-5	.	TGTGCCAGCAGCGCGACAGGATATAGCAATCAGCCCCAGCATTTT	CASSATGYSNQPQHF
TRBD1	13	TRBJ2-1	TRBV15	.	TGTGCCACCAGCGCGGACAGGTCATATGAGCAGTTCTTC	CATSADRSYEQFF
TRBD2	14	TRBJ2-5	TRBV19	.	TGTGCCAGTAGCGACAGCGGGGGACAAGAGACCCAGTACTTC	CASSDSGGQETQYF